A selection of T cell receptor beta chains follows, all from one sample in a study of blood T cell repertoires in COVID-19. Libraries were prepared by immunoSEQ multiplex PCR; TCRdb keeps only in-frame clonotypes and omits some of them. The sample yields 52,000 or so clones, around 79% seen once. Sequenced material: peripheral blood. The receptor source for this set is a human donor in a cohort sampled during active COVID-19. Both conserved end residues are part of each CDR3. D genes are given only for firm matches. Only part of the rows carry a size: once, few, many, or a class if the clone is expanded.

TRBV6-6,-,TRBJ2-7,TRBD2,TGTGCCAGCAGTCCCGGTTTAGCGGGAGTAGTGGCCTACGAGCAGTACTTC,CASSPGLAGVVAYEQYF
TRBV7-2,-,TRBJ1-2,TRBD1,TGTGCCAGCAGACAGACAGGGGCTGATCCTGGCTACACCTTC,CASRQTGADPGYTF
TRBV19,few,TRBJ2-7,TRBD2,TGTGCCAGTAGTCCCGGGGGGTTTACCTACGAGCAGTACTTC,CASSPGGFTYEQYF
TRBV7-2,-,TRBJ1-3,-,TGTGCCAGCAGCCCACAGGGTTTGCGATCTGGAAACACCATATATTTT,CASSPQGLRSGNTIYF
TRBV7-2,-,TRBJ2-1,-,TGTGCCAGCAGCCTCGGGGGTAGCGTAGAGCAGTTCTTC,CASSLGGSVEQFF
TRBV19,-,TRBJ2-3,TRBD2,TGTGCCAGTAGTAGGGGCACCGGGACTAGCATCACAGATACGCAGTATTTT,CASSRGTGTSITDTQYF
TRBV27,once,TRBJ2-2,-,TGTGCCAGTTCGCCAGGGGTATCATGGACCGGGGAGCTGTTTTTT,CASSPGVSWTGELFF
TRBV29-1,-,TRBJ2-7,TRBD1,TGCAGCGTTGGGCAGGGGGCCTACGAGCAGTACTTC,CSVGQGAYEQYF
TRBV5-1,-,TRBJ1-1,TRBD1,TGCGCCAGCAGCCCACGACAGGGGGCGGGCGCTTTCTTT,CASSPRQGAGAFF
TRBV3-1/TRBV3-2,-,TRBJ1-5,-,TGTGCCAGCAGCACTCCAGGGGATAGCAATCAGCCCCAGCATTTT,CASSTPGDSNQPQHF
TRBV18,-,TRBJ1-3,-,TGTGCCAGCTCACCCGGACACGGCTTAGGCGGAAACACCATATATTTT,CASSPGHGLGGNTIYF
TRBV3-1/TRBV3-2,-,TRBJ2-7,TRBD1,TGTGCCAGCAGCGGAGGTTTCCCGAACAGGGGTCACGAGCAGTACTTC,CASSGGFPNRGHEQYF
TRBV7-2,few,TRBJ2-7,TRBD2,TGTGCCAGCAGCAGGGGTGGCGGGGGGTACTACGAGCAGTACTTC,CASSRGGGGYYEQYF
TRBV5-4,many,TRBJ1-4,-,TGTGCCAGCAGCTTGGCCACGGGGAATGAGAATGAAAAACTGTTTTTT,CASSLATGNENEKLFF
TRBV7-2,-,TRBJ2-7,TRBD2,TGTGCCAGCAGAGGCGGGGGGGCCGAGCAGTACTTC,CASRGGGAEQYF
TRBV18,-,TRBJ1-2,-,TGTGCCAGCTCACACGGACAACGCTATGGCTACACCTTC,CASSHGQRYGYTF
TRBV5-1,-,TRBJ2-7,-,TGCGCCAGCAGCTTCCGAACAGGGAACTACGAGCAGTACTTC,CASSFRTGNYEQYF
TRBV10-3,-,TRBJ1-5,-,TGTGCCATCCGACAGGTAGTAGGTCAGCCCCAGCATTTT,CAIRQVVGQPQHF
TRBV28,-,TRBJ1-5,-,TGTGCCAGCAGTTTATCGAGCGGGAGGGACAATCAGCCCCAGCATTTT,CASSLSSGRDNQPQHF
TRBV5-4,-,TRBJ2-7,-,TGTGCCAGCAGCTTGCCGGGATTGTCCTACGAGCAGTACTTC,CASSLPGLSYEQYF
TRBV4-2,-,TRBJ2-7,-,TGTGCCAGCAGCCAAGGTCCAGGGGAATCCTACGAGCAGTACTTC,CASSQGPGESYEQYF
TRBV11-3,-,TRBJ2-1,-,TGTGCCAGCAGCTTAGGGCAGGGGTACAATGAGCAGTTCTTC,CASSLGQGYNEQFF
TRBV7-2,-,TRBJ2-7,TRBD2,TGTGCCAGCAGCGTAGACCGACTAGCGGGACCCTACGAGCAGTACTTC,CASSVDRLAGPYEQYF
TRBV11-2,-,TRBJ1-2,-,TGTGCCAGCAGCTTAGGTGGGCCTAACTATGGCTACACCTTC,CASSLGGPNYGYTF
TRBV7-3,-,TRBJ2-7,TRBD1,TGTGCCAGCAGCTTAAGACCCTCCGAGGTGACAGGGGCCTACGAGCAGTACTTC,CASSLRPSEVTGAYEQYF
TRBV27,once,TRBJ1-5,TRBD1,TGTGCCAGCAGTCCGGGGACAGGGTTGGTGTTCGGACAGCCCCAGCATTTT,CASSPGTGLVFGQPQHF
TRBV25-1,-,TRBJ1-2,TRBD1,TGTGCCAGCCGAAGGGACAGCGCTAACTATGGCTACACCTTC,CASRRDSANYGYTF
TRBV19,-,TRBJ1-5,-,TGTGCCAGTAACACAGGGCAACGTAGCAATCAGCCCCAGCATTTT,CASNTGQRSNQPQHF
TRBV19,once,TRBJ1-1,TRBD1,TGTGCCAGTAGCCTACAGGGGCCTAACACTGAAGCTTTCTTT,CASSLQGPNTEAFF
TRBV5-1,-,TRBJ1-2,TRBD1,TGCGCCAGCAGCCCGTACGGACAGGGCGGTTCGAACTATGGCTACACCTTC,CASSPYGQGGSNYGYTF
TRBV5-5,-,TRBJ1-1,-,TGTGCCAGCAGCTTGGACAGTGAAGCTTTCTTT,CASSLDSEAFF
TRBV14,-,TRBJ2-3,TRBD1,TGTGCCAGCAGCCCGGCGGCAGGGGGCGGCCCAGATACGCAGTATTTT,CASSPAAGGGPDTQYF
TRBV5-6,-,TRBJ1-3,-,TGTGCCAGCAGCTTGGTTGGGGAGATAGCTGGAAACACCATATATTTT,CASSLVGEIAGNTIYF
TRBV4-1,-,TRBJ2-7,-,TGCGCCAGCAGCTTAAGGGACAACTTCTACGAGCAGTACTTC,CASSLRDNFYEQYF
TRBV19,-,TRBJ2-7,-,TGTGCCAGTAGTCTACAGGGTTCCTCCTACGAGCAGTACTTC,CASSLQGSSYEQYF
TRBV5-6,-,TRBJ2-7,-,TGTGCCAGCAGCAACCGCTGGACATCCTGGAACGAGCAGTACTTC,CASSNRWTSWNEQYF
TRBV28,-,TRBJ1-2,-,TGTGCCAGCAGTTTAGCCAGGGGCCTCTATGGCTACACCTTC,CASSLARGLYGYTF
TRBV5-1,few,TRBJ1-1,-,TGCGCCAGCAGCCAAGGGACTTTGGCTTTCTTT,CASSQGTLAFF
TRBV19,-,TRBJ1-5,TRBD1,TGTGCCAGTAGTATCTGGACAGGGGGAATCAATCAGCCCCAGCATTTT,CASSIWTGGINQPQHF
TRBV19,-,TRBJ2-3,TRBD2,TGTGCCAGTAGTAGCCCGGGACTAGCGGGCACAGATACGCAGTATTTT,CASSSPGLAGTDTQYF
TRBV4-1,-,TRBJ2-1,TRBD2,TGCGCCAGCAGCCAAAGGGGACTAGGCAATGAGCAGTTCTTC,CASSQRGLGNEQFF
TRBV10-1,-,TRBJ2-3,TRBD2,TGCGCCAGCAGCCCTTCGACACTCGGGAGGGGCACAGATACGCAGTATTTT,CASSPSTLGRGTDTQYF
TRBV7-5,few,TRBJ2-7,-,TGTGCCAGAAGCTTCCCAATTTCCTACGAGCAGTACTTC,CARSFPISYEQYF
TRBV6-2/TRBV6-3,-,TRBJ2-7,TRBD1,TGTGCCAGCAGTCCCAAGACGGGACAGGGAATATACGAGCAGTACTTC,CASSPKTGQGIYEQYF
TRBV6-2/TRBV6-3,-,TRBJ2-3,-,TGTGCCAGCAGTTACGAGCGACCCATTAGCACAGATACGCAGTATTTT,CASSYERPISTDTQYF
TRBV27,-,TRBJ2-7,TRBD2,TGTGCCAGCAGTCCGGATAGCGGGAGGCCACCCTACGAGCAGTACTTC,CASSPDSGRPPYEQYF
TRBV5-4,-,TRBJ2-3,TRBD1,TGTGCCAGCAGCCACCTGGAAGGGGGCGTAGATACGCAGTATTTT,CASSHLEGGVDTQYF
TRBV19,-,TRBJ1-3,TRBD1,TGTGCCAGTAGTATCGGACAGGGCATGGGCTCTGGAAACACCATATATTTT,CASSIGQGMGSGNTIYF
TRBV3-1/TRBV3-2,-,TRBJ2-7,TRBD2,TGTGCCAGCAGCCCTCAACTCGGAAGCGGGAGGGGATACGAGCAGTACTTC,CASSPQLGSGRGYEQYF
TRBV9,-,TRBJ1-2,-,TGTGCCAGCAGCGTAGTCGAGGAGTACGGCTACACCTTC,CASSVVEEYGYTF
TRBV4-1,-,TRBJ2-7,TRBD2,TGCGCCAGCAGCCAAGATCGGGGGGGATATTACGAGCAGTACTTC,CASSQDRGGYYEQYF
TRBV27,few,TRBJ1-6,-,TGTGCCAGCAGTACGCTAGAGAGCTCCTATAATTCACCCCTCCACTTT,CASSTLESSYNSPLHF
TRBV7-6,-,TRBJ2-1,TRBD2,TGTGCCAGCAGCGCGAGGGAGGGGCCGTACAATGAGCAGTTCTTC,CASSAREGPYNEQFF
TRBV15,-,TRBJ2-3,-,TGTGCCACCAGCAGAGATACAGGCGGTGACACAGATACGCAGTATTTT,CATSRDTGGDTDTQYF